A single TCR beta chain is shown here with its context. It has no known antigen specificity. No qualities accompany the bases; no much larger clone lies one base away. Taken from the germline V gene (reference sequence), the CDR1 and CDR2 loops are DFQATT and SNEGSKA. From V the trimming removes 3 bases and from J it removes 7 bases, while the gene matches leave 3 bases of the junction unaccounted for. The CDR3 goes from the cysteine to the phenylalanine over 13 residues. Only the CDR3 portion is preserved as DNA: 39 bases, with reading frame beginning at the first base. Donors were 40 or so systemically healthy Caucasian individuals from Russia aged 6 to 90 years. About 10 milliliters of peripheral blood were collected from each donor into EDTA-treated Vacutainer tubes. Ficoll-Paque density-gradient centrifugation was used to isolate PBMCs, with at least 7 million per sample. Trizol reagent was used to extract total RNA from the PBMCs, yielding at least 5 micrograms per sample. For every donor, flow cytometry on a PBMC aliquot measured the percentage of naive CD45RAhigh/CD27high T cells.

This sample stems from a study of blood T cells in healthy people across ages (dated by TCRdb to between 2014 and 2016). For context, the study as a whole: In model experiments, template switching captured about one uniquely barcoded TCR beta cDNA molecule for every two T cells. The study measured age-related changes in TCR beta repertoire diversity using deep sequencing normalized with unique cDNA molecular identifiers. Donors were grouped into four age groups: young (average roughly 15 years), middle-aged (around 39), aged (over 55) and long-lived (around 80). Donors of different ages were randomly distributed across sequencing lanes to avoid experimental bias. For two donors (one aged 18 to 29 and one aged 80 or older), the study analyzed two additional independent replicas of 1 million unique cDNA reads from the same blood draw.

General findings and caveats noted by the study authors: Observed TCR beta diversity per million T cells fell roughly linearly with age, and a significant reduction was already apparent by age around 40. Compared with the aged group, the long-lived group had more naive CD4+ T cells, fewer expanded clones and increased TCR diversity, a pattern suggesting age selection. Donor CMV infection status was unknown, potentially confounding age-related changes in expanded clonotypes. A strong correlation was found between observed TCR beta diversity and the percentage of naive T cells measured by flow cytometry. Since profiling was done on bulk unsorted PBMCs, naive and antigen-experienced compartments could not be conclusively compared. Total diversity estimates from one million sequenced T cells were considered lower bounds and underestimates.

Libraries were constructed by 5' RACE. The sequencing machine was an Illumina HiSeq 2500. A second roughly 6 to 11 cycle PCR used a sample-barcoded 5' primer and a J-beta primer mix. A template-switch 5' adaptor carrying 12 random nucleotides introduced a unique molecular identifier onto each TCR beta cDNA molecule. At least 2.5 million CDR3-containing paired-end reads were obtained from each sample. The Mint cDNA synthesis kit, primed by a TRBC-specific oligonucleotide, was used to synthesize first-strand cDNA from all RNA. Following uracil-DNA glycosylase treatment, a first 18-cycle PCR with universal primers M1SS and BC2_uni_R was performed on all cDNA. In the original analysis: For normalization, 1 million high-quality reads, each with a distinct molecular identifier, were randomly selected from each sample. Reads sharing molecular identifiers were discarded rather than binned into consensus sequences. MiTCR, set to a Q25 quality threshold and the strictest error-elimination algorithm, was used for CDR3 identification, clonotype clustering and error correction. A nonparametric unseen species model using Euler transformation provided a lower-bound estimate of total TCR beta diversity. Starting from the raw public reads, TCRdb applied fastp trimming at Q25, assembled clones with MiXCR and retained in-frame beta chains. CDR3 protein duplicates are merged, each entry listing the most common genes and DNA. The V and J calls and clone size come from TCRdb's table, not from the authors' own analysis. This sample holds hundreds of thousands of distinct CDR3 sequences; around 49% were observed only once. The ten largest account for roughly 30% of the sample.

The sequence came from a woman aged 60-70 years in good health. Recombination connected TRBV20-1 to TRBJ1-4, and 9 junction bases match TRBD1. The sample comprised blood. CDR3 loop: CSASTGGGEKLFF. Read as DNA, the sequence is TGCAGTGCTAGTACAGGGGGCGGTGAAAAACTGTTTTTT.